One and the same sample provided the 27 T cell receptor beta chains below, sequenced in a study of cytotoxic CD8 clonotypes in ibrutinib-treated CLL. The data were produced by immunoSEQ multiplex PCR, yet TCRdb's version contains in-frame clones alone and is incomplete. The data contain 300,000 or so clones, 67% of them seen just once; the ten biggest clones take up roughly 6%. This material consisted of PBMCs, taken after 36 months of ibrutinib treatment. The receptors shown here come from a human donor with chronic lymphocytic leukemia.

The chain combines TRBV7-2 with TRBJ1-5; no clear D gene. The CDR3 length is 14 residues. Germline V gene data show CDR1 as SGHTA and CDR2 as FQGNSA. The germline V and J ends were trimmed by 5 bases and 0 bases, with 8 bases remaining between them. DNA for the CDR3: TGTGCCAGCAGCCCTATTTATAGCAATCAGCCCCAGCATTTT. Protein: CASSPIYSNQPQHF.

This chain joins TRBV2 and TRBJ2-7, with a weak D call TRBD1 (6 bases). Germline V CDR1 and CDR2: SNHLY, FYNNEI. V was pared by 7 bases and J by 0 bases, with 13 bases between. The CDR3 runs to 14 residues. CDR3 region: CASTYRAYSYEQYF. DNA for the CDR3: TGTGCCAGCACTTACAGGGCCTACTCCTACGAGCAGTACTTC.

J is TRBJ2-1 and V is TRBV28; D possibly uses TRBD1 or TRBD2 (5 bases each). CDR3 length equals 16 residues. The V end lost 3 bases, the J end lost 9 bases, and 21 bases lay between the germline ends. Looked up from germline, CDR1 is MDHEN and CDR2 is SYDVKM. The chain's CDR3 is CASSFFATDGESEQFF. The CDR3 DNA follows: TGTGCCAGCAGTTTTTTTGCGACAGACGGGGAGAGTGAGCAGTTCTTC.

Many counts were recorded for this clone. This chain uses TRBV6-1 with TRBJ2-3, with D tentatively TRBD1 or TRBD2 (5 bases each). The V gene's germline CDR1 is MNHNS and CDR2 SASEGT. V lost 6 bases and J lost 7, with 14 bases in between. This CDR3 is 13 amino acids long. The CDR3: CASSANWGNTQYF. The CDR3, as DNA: TGTGCCAGCAGCGCAAACTGGGGGAATACGCAGTATTTT.

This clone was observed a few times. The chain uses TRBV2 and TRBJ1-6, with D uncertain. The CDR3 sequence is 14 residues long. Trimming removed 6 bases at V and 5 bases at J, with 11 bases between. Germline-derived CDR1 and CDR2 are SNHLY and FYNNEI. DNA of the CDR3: TGTGCCAGCAGGTGGAGGGAAAATAATTCACCCCTCCACTTT. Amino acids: CASRWRENNSPLHF.

CDR3 sequence (DNA): TGTGCCAGCAGCGGGAGGGGACAGAGACGATTTTCAGCCTACGAGCAGTACTTC. Translating it yields CASSGRGQRRFSAYEQYF. The chain carries TRBV5-6 and TRBJ2-7; the D gene could be TRBD1 or TRBD2 (7 bases each). The CDR3 is made up of 18 amino acids. The germline gives CDR1 SGHDT, CDR2 YYEEEE. Trimming removed 4 bases from V and 2 bases from J, with 25 bases in between.

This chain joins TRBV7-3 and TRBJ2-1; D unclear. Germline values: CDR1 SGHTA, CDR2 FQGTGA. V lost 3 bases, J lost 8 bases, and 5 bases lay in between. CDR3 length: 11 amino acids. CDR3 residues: CASSFGYEQFF. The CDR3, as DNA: TGTGCCAGCAGCTTTGGGTATGAGCAGTTCTTC.

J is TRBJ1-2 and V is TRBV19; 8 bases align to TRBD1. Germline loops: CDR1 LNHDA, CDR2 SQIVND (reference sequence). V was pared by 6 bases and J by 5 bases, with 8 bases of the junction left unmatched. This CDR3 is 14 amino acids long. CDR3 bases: TGTGCCAGTAGCCGGCGGACAGGGAGGTATGGCTACACCTTC. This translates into CASSRRTGRYGYTF.

The CDR3 sequence: CASSPPGQGNEQYF. The CDR3 DNA follows: TGTGCCAGCTCACCACCGGGACAGGGCAACGAGCAGTACTTC. The chain couples TRBV18 to TRBJ2-7; TRBD1 matches at 9 bases. The length of the CDR3 is 14 residues. Trimming cost V 0 bases and J 5 bases; bases outside gene matches: 2. CDR1 and CDR2 from the germline V gene are KGHSH and LQKENI.

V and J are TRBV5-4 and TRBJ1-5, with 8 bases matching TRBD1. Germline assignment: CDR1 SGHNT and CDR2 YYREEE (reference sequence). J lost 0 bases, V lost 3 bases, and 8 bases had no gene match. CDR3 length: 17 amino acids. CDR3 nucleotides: TGTGCCAGCAGCTCGGGGACAGGAGGCAATAGCAATCAGCCCCAGCATTTT. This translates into CASSSGTGGNSNQPQHF.

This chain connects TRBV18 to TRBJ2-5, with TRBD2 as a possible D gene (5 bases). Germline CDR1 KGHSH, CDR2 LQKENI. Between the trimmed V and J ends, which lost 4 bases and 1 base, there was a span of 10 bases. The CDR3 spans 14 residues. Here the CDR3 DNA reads TGTGCCAGCTCACTTGGACTTTCCCAAGAGACCCAGTACTTC. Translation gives CASSLGLSQETQYF.

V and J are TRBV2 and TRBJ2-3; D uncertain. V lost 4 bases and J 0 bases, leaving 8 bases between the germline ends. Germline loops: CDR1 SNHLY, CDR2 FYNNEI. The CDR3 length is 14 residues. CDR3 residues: CASSVTTSTDTQYF. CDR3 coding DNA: TGTGCCAGCAGTGTGACAACTAGCACAGATACGCAGTATTTT. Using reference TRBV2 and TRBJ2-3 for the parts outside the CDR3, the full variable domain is EPEVTQTPSHQVTQMGQEVILRCVPISNHLYFYWYRQILGQKVEFLVSFYNNEISEKSEIFDDQFSVERPDGSNFTLKIRSTKLEDSAMYFCASSVTTSTDTQYFGPGTRLTVL.

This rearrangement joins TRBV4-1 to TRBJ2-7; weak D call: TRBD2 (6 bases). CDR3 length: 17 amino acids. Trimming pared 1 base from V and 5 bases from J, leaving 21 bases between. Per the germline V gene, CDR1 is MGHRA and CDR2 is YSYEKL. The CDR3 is CASSQGPRRGRRNEQYF. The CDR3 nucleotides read TGCGCCAGCAGCCAAGGCCCCAGGAGGGGACGGAGGAACGAGCAGTACTTC.

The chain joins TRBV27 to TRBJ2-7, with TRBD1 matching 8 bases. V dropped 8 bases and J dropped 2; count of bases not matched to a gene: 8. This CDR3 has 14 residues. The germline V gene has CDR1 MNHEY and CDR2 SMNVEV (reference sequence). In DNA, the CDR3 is TGTGCCAGCCGCCTCGACAGGGGTCCCTACGAGCAGTACTTC. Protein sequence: CASRLDRGPYEQYF.

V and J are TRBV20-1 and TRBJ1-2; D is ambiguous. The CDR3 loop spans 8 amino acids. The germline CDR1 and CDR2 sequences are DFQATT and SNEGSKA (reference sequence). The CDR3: CSSYGYTF. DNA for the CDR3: TGCAGCTCCTATGGCTACACCTTC.

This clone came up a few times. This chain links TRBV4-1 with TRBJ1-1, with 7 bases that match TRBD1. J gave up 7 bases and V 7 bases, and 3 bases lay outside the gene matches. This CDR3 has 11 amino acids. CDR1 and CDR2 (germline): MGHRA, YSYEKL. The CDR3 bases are TGCGCCAGCAACAGGGGCAGTGAAGCTTTCTTT. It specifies CASNRGSEAFF.

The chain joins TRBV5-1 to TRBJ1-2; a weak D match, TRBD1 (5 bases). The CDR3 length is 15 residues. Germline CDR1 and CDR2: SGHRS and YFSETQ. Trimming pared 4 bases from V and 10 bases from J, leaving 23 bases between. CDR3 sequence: CASSPIPGRRAHYTF. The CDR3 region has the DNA TGCGCCAGCAGCCCGATACCGGGACGAAGAGCTCACTACACCTTC.

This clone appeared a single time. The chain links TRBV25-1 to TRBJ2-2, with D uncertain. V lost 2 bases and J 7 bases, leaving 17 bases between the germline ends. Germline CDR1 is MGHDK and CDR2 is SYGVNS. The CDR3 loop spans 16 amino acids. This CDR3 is CASSEIDGTFGGELFF. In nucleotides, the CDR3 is TGTGCCAGCAGTGAAATCGATGGAACTTTCGGCGGGGAGCTGTTTTTT. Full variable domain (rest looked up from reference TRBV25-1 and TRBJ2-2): EADIYQTPRYLVIGTGKKITLECSQTMGHDKMYWYQQDPGMELHLIHYSYGVNSTEKGDLSSESTVSRIRTEHFPLTLESARPSHTSQYLCASSEIDGTFGGELFFGEGSRLTVL.

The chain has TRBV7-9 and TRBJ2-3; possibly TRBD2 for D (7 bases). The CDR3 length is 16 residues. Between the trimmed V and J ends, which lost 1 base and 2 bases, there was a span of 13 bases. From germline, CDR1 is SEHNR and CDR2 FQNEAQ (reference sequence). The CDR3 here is CASSLGGGGNTDTQYF. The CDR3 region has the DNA TGTGCCAGCAGCTTAGGGGGAGGGGGAAACACAGATACGCAGTATTTT.

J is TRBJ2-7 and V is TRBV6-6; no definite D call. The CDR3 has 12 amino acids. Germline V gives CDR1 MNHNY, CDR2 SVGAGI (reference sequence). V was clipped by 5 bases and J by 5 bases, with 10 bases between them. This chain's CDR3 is CASSILTDEQYF. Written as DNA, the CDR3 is TGTGCCAGCAGTATTCTAACGGACGAGCAGTACTTC.

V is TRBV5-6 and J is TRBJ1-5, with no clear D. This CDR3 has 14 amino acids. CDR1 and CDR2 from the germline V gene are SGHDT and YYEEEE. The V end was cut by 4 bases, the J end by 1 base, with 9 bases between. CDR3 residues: CASSPFQSNQPQHF. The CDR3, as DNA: TGTGCCAGCAGCCCTTTCCAAAGCAATCAGCCCCAGCATTTT. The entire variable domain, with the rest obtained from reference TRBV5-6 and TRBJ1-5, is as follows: DAGVTQSPTHLIKTRGQQVTLRCSPKSGHDTVSWYQQALGQGPQFIFQYYEEEERQRGNFPDRFSGHQFPNYSSELNVNALLLGDSALYLCASSPFQSNQPQHFGDGTRLSIL.

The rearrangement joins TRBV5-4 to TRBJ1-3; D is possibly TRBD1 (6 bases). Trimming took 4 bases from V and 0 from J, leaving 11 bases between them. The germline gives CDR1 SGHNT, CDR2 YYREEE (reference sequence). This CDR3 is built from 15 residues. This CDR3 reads CASSHRVGSGNTIYF. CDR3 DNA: TGTGCCAGCAGCCACAGGGTCGGCTCTGGAAACACCATATATTTT.

The CDR3 region has the DNA TGCGCCAGCAGCTTGGAAACGCCGGGACTAGCGTCTGGTGAGCAGTACTTC. Residues: CASSLETPGLASGEQYF. The chain couples TRBV5-1 to TRBJ2-7; 10 bases are shared with TRBD2. Germline lookup yields CDR1 SGHRS and CDR2 YFSETQ. The junction had 13 bases not matched to a gene; V was cut back by 0 bases and J by 7 bases. This CDR3 contains 17 residues.

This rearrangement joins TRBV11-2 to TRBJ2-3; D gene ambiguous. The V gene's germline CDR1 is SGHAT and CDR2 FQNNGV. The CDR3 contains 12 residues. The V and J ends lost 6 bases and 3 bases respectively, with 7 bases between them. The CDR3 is CASSHTTDTQYF. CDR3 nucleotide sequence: TGTGCCAGCAGTCATACAACAGATACGCAGTATTTT. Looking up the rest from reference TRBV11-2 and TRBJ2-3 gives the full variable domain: EAGVAQSPRYKIIEKRQSVAFWCNPISGHATLYWYQQILGQGPKLLIQFQNNGVVDDSQLPKDRFSAERLKGVDSTLKIQPAKLEDSAVYLCASSHTTDTQYFGPGTRLTVL.

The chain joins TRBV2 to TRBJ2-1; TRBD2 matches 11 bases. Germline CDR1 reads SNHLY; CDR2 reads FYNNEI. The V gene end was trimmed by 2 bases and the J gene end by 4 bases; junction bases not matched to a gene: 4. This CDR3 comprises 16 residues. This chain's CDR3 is CASSETSGRRYNEQFF. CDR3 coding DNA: TGTGCCAGCAGTGAAACTAGCGGGAGAAGGTACAATGAGCAGTTCTTC.

CDR3 loop: CASSLTGRTEAFF. The CDR3 DNA is TGTGCCAGCAGTCTGACAGGGAGGACTGAAGCTTTCTTT. The chain is built from TRBV2 and TRBJ1-1, with 7 bases identical to TRBD1. Trimming cost V 5 bases and J 5 bases; bases outside gene matches: 5. CDR1 and CDR2 from the germline V gene are SNHLY and FYNNEI. The CDR3 is 13 amino acids.

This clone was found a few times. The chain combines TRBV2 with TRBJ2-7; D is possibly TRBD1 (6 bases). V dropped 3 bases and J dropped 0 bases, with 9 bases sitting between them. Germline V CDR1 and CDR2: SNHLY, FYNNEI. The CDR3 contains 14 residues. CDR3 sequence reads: CASSDGTISYEQYF. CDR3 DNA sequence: TGTGCCAGCAGTGATGGGACAATCTCCTACGAGCAGTACTTC.